The 15 T cell receptor beta chains below come from one sample, sequenced in a study of cytomegalovirus exposure and HLA in healthy donors. The PCR made use of 60 Vbeta and 13 Jbeta primers. Assay used: immunoSEQ multiplex PCR; TCRdb lists only in-frame clones, some missing. Of some 220,000 clones listed, about 88% were seen once; the top ten hold 0.2% to 0.25%. Sample: PBMCs. All receptors derive from a girl aged 2-10 years in good health and CMV-seronegative.

The V gene is TRBV5-8, the J gene TRBJ1-2; D is unresolved. Germline V gene sequence: CDR1 SGHTS, CDR2 YDEGEE. With 1 base removed from V and 3 bases from J, the gap between germline ends came to 7 bases. CDR3 length equals 13 residues. The CDR3 protein is CASSLYRDYGYTF. CDR3 DNA sequence: TGTGCCAGCAGCTTGTATCGGGACTATGGCTACACCTTC.

V usage is TRBV10-1 and J usage is TRBJ1-5; the D gene is possibly TRBD1 (6 bases). Germline CDR1 is WNHNN and CDR2 is SYGVQD (reference sequence). Trimming removed 7 bases from V and 3 bases from J, with 16 bases in between. This CDR3 contains 15 residues. The CDR3 region is CASTREGVHNQPQHF. The CDR3 DNA sequence: TGCGCCAGCACTAGGGAGGGGGTCCACAATCAGCCCCAGCATTTT.

The chain uses TRBV5-8 and TRBJ2-4; TRBD1 agrees at 9 bases. Trimming at V came to 0 bases and at J to 6 bases, leaving 1 base not matched to a gene. Germline CDR1 reads SGHTS; CDR2 reads YDEGEE. The CDR3 is made up of 14 amino acids. CDR3 DNA sequence: TGTGCCAGCAGCTTGGGGGACAGGGTAAACATTCAGTACTTC. This gives the protein CASSLGDRVNIQYF. Full variable domain (rest looked up from reference TRBV5-8 and TRBJ2-4): EAGVTQSPTHLIKTRGQQATLRCSPISGHTSVYWYQQALGLGLQFLLWYDEGEERNRGNFPPRFSGRQFPNYSSELNVNALELEDSALYLCASSLGDRVNIQYFGAGTRLSVL.

This clone was counted between two and nine times. The chain has TRBV5-6 and TRBJ1-2; possible D gene TRBD1, 5 bases. The V gene lost 2 bases and the J gene lost 6 bases, with 11 bases spanning the gap. The germline V gene has CDR1 SGHDT and CDR2 YYEEEE. This CDR3 spans 13 amino acids. The CDR3 here is CASSFPQGDGYTF. The DNA of the CDR3 is TGTGCCAGCAGCTTTCCTCAGGGCGATGGCTACACCTTC.

V and J are TRBV6-5 and TRBJ1-2; the D gene is possibly TRBD1 (6 bases). The CDR3 runs 13 residues. CDR1 is MNHEY and CDR2 is SVGAGI in the germline V gene. V lost 5 bases to trimming and J lost 4 bases, with 11 bases between them. CDR3 sequence: CASSEQGSYGYTF. CDR3 nucleotide sequence: TGTGCCAGCAGTGAACAGGGTAGCTATGGCTACACCTTC.

In its sample, this clone was seen a few times. V and J are TRBV5-1 and TRBJ2-1; D call uncertain. Germline V gene data show CDR1 as SGHRS and CDR2 as YFSETQ. Trimming pared 0 bases from V and 5 bases from J, leaving 9 bases between. The CDR3 has 14 residues. CDR3: CASSLERRHNEQFF. CDR3 nucleotides: TGCGCCAGCAGCTTGGAGAGGAGACACAATGAGCAGTTCTTC.

This clone came up once. The V and J genes are TRBV6-5 and TRBJ1-1; D gene ambiguous. This CDR3 is built from 16 residues. Germline loops: CDR1 MNHEY, CDR2 SVGAGI. V lost 2 bases and J lost 0, with 13 bases in between. CDR3 DNA sequence: TGTGCCAGCAGTTACCCCCAGCGCCTTATGAACACTGAAGCTTTCTTT. It codes for CASSYPQRLMNTEAFF.

The chain combines TRBV20-1 with TRBJ2-3; D remains unclear. This CDR3 is built from 11 residues. Germline CDR1 DFQATT, CDR2 SNEGSKA (reference sequence). V dropped 5 bases and J dropped 5 bases, with 8 bases sitting between them. The CDR3 bases are TGCAGTGCTGCACGCGGAGATACGCAGTATTTT. Its translation is CSAARGDTQYF.

This rearrangement joins TRBV30 to TRBJ2-7; D possibly corresponds to TRBD1 (5 bases). Germline V lookup: CDR1 GTSNPN, CDR2 SVGIG (reference sequence). V was clipped by 7 bases and J by 6 bases, with 16 bases between them. The CDR3 is 12 amino acids. CDR3 coding DNA: TGTGCCTTCGGACAAGGTCCAGGCGAGCAGTACTTC. It is translated as CAFGQGPGEQYF.

The V gene is TRBV30, the J gene TRBJ2-2, with D unclear. Germline V gene sequence: CDR1 GTSNPN, CDR2 SVGIG (reference sequence). V was shortened by 3 bases and J by 1 base, with 6 bases between the two germline ends. The CDR3 consists of 13 residues. CDR3 region: CAWSPRNTGELFF. The CDR3 DNA follows: TGTGCCTGGAGCCCTAGGAACACCGGGGAGCTGTTTTTT.

The DNA of the CDR3 is TGTGCCAGCAGCTTGTCGAGACGGGGGGGCACAGATACGCAGTATTTT. This encodes CASSLSRRGGTDTQYF. V gene TRBV5-4 combines with J gene TRBJ2-3, with 7 bases matching TRBD2. From germline, CDR1 is SGHNT and CDR2 YYREEE (reference sequence). V lost 1 base, J lost 1 base, and 6 bases stayed unmatched. The CDR3 spans 16 residues. Drawing the rest from reference TRBV5-4 and TRBJ2-3, the complete variable domain is ETGVTQSPTHLIKTRGQQVTLRCSSQSGHNTVSWYQQALGQGPQFIFQYYREEENGRGNFPPRFSGLQFPNYSSELNVNALELDDSALYLCASSLSRRGGTDTQYFGPGTRLTVL.

The chain uses TRBV7-7 and TRBJ2-3; D perhaps matches TRBD2 (5 bases). The V gene's germline CDR1 is SSHAT and CDR2 FNYEAQ (reference sequence). This CDR3 has 14 amino acids. Trimming pared 2 bases from V and 4 bases from J, leaving 10 bases between. As DNA, the CDR3 is TGTGCCAGCAGCTTAACTCACGGGGCAGATACGCAGTATTTT. This gives the protein CASSLTHGADTQYF.

The genes are TRBV7-9 and TRBJ2-2, with D maybe TRBD2 (7 bases). Trimming shortened V by 4 bases and J by 4 bases, and 16 bases separated the two germline ends. Germline V lookup: CDR1 SEHNR, CDR2 FQNEAQ (reference sequence). The length of the CDR3 is 16 residues. CDR3 in amino acids: CASSSAGATSTGELFF. Written as DNA, the CDR3 is TGTGCCAGCAGCTCGGCGGGGGCGACGAGCACCGGGGAGCTGTTTTTT.

V is TRBV7-9 and J is TRBJ1-2; 7 positions match TRBD1. The CDR3 consists of 12 residues. V lost 3 bases and J lost 6; bases outside the gene matches: 1. Germline lookup yields CDR1 SEHNR and CDR2 FQNEAQ (reference sequence). CDR3 amino acids: CASSFTGDGYTF. CDR3 bases: TGTGCCAGCAGCTTTACAGGGGATGGCTACACCTTC.

This clone was observed a handful of times. V gene TRBV2 combines with J gene TRBJ1-1; D may be TRBD1 (5 bases). The CDR3 loop spans 12 amino acids. Trimming took off 7 bases at V and 1 base at J, with 7 bases between the two ends. Germline V lookup: CDR1 SNHLY, CDR2 FYNNEI. CDR3 region: CASTRENTEAFF. The CDR3 bases are TGTGCCAGCACCAGGGAGAACACTGAAGCTTTCTTT.